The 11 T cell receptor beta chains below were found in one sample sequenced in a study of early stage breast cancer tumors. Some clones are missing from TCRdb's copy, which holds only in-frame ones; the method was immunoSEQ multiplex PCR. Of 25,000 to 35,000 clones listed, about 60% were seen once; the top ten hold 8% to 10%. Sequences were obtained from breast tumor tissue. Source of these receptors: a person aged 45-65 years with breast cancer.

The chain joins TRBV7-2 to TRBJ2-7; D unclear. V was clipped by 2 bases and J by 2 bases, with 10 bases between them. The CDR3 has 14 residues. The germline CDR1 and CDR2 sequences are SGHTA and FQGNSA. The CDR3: CASSLQWGTYEQYF. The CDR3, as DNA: TGTGCCAGCAGCTTACAATGGGGAACCTACGAGCAGTACTTC.

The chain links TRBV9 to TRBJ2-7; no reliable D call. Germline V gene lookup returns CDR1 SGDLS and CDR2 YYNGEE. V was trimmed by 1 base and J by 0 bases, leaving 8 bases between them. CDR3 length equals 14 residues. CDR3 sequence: CASSVSEFSYEQYF. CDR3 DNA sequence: TGTGCCAGCAGCGTATCAGAGTTCTCCTACGAGCAGTACTTC.

CDR3 sequence (DNA): TGTGCCAGCAGCTTAGGCTTCTACGAGCAGTACTTC. As protein: CASSLGFYEQYF. This chain connects TRBV7-8 to TRBJ2-7; D ambiguous. Germline-derived CDR1 and CDR2 are SGHVS and FQNEAQ. Trimming stripped 1 base from V and 3 bases from J, with 4 bases between. This CDR3 contains 12 residues.

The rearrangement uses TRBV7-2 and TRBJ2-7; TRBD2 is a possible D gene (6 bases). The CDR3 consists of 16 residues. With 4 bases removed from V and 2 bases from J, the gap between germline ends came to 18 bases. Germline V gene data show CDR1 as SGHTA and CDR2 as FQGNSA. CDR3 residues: CASSYLSGPSTYEQYF. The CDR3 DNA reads TGTGCCAGCAGCTACCTTAGCGGTCCGAGTACCTACGAGCAGTACTTC.

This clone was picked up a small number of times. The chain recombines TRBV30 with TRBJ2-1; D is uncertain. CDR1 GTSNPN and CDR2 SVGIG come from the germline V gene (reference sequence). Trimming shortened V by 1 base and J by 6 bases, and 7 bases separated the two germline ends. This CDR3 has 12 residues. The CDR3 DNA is TGTGCCTGGAGTGCGTCTTCCAATGAGCAGTTCTTC. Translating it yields CAWSASSNEQFF.

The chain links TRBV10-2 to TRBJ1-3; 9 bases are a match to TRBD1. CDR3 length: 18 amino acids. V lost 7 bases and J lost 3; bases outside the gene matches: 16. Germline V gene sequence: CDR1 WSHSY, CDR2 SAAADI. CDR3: CASKKTGQGRDVGNTIYF. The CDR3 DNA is TGCGCCAGCAAAAAGACGGGACAGGGAAGAGACGTTGGAAACACCATATATTTT.

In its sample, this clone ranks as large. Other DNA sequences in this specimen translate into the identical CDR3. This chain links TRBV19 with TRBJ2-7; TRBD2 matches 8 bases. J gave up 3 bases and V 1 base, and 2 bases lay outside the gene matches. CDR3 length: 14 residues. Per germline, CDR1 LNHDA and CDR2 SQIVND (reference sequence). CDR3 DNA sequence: TGTGCCAGTAGTATAGTTGCGGGAGGCTACGAGCAGTACTTC. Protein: CASSIVAGGYEQYF. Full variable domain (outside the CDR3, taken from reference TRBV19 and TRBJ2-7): DGGITQSPKYLFRKEGQNVTLSCEQNLNHDAMYWYRQDPGQGLRLIYYSQIVNDFQKGDIAEGYSVSREKKESFPLTVTSAQKNPTAFYLCASSIVAGGYEQYFGPGTRLTVT.

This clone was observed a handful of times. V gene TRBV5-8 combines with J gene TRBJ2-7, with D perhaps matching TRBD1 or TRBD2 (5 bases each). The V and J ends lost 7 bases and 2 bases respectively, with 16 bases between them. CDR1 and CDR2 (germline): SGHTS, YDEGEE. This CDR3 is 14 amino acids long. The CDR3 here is CASRWGPGPYEQYF. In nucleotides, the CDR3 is TGTGCCAGCCGCTGGGGCCCGGGGCCCTACGAGCAGTACTTC.

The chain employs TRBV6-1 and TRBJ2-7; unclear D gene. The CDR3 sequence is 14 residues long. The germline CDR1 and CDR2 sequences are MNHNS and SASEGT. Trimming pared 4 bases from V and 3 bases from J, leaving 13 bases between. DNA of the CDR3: TGTGCCAGCAGTGGCCGTGGTCAGAGCTACGAGCAGTACTTC. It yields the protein CASSGRGQSYEQYF.

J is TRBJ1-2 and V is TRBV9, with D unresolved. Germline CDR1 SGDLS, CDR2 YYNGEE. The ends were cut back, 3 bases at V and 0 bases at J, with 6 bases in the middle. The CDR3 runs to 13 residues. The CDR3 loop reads CASSADSNYGYTF. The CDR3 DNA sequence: TGTGCCAGCAGCGCAGATTCTAACTATGGCTACACCTTC.

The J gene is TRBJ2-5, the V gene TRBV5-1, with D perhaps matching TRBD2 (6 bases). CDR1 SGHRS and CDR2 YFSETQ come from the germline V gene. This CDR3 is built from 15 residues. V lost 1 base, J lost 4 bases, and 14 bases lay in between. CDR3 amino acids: CASSLTSSGGETQYF. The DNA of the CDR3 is TGCGCCAGCAGCTTGACTAGTTCCGGGGGAGAGACCCAGTACTTC.